This TCR beta chain derives from a study of blood T cell repertoires in COVID-19 (dated by TCRdb to about 2020). Regarding the research as a whole: Samples covering the acute and convalescent phases of COVID-19 were provided by collaborators in the United States, Italy and Spain. A de-identified subject ID, COVID-19 status, age in years and sex were almost always included in the sample metadata. HLA class I and class II types, where available, came from metadata supplied by the sample provider rather than from assay-based typing. The material from the prospective study consisted of cDNA or gDNA derived from T cells, B-cell-depleted T cells, or PBMCs. Subjects who had been exposed to COVID-19, were actively infected with it, or had recovered from it provided the deeply sampled blood TCRbeta repertoires that made up the dataset. The samples were drawn from the first 160 participants of the ongoing ImmuneRACE study and from 950 to 1,500 subjects provided by 6 global collaborators. A freely available public database, intended as a resource for researchers studying the immune response to SARS-CoV-2, is where the repertoires were released.

Notes on this clone: Its antigen is currently not known. The record has no base qualities; no much larger clone is one base away.

Participants in the prospective study were aged about 18 to 100 years, lived in 20 to 30 United States geographic areas, and enrolled through a virtual design. Cohort assignment in the prospective study relied on participant-reported clinical history from a screening survey and a study questionnaire. ImmuneRACE Cohort 3 recovered participants were defined by two consecutive negative NP/OP PCR tests, healthcare professional clearance, or symptom resolution. Mobile phlebotomists in the prospective study collected whole blood, serum and a nasopharyngeal or oropharyngeal swab from every participant. Prospective study participants could optionally give additional blood draws and questionnaires over an approximately two-month period. Before DNA extraction, blood samples from the prospective study were shipped at room temperature or frozen. Study-wide findings and limitations: The amount of clinical and demographic metadata varied by source and participant and was provided uncurated.

TCRbeta CDR3 regions were amplified from genomic DNA by means of the immunoSEQ Assay, a bias-controlled multiplex PCR. Regarding the original processing steps: The number of nucleated cells in each sample was estimated by amplification of reference gene primers within the assay. Sequence reads were collapsed and filtered to measure the absolute abundance of every unique TCRbeta CDR3 rearrangement. Productive Simpson clonality was computed per sample as the square root of Simpson's diversity index over productive rearrangements. Entries here come from immuneACCESS through TCRdb and include only in-frame sequences with V and J called. Some clones fail to appear in such tables; in the studies checked, an unresolved V gene covers under half of the shortfall, and the cause of the remainder is unknown. The V and J calls and clone size come from that table; D and trimming were worked out from the DNA. Present in this sample are about 370,000 clones, around 91% of which were seen just once. The ten largest account for around 1% of the sample.

Sample: PBMCs or T cells enriched from blood (not recorded which). The clonotype originates from a young man who had recovered from COVID-19.

The CDR3 corresponds to CASSPPSLSYEQYF. The sequenced DNA: TGTGCCAGCTCACCACCGAGCCTTTCCTACGAGCAGTACTTC. The rearranged segments are TRBV18 and TRBJ2-7; no D segment can be confidently identified. The germline ends are 7 bases apart after V is trimmed by 0 bases and J by 1 base. The CDR3 covers 14 residues, taking in both the cysteine and the phenylalanine. The read is trimmed to its CDR3 DNA, 42 bases read in frame from base 1. CDR1 and CDR2, per the germline V gene, are KGHSH and LQKENI. The CDR3 plus the reference TRBV18 and TRBJ2-7 genes for the other parts give the full variable domain: NAGVMQNPRHLVRRRGQEARLRCSPMKGHSHVYWYRQLPEEGLKFMVYLQKENIIDESGMPKERFSAEFPKEGPSILRIQQVVRGDSAAYFCASSPPSLSYEQYFGPGTRLTVT.